The 14 T cell receptor beta chains in this list originate from one sample, sequenced in a study of T cell responses to AZD1222 COVID-19 vaccine. Clones were sequenced by immunoSEQ multiplex PCR, and TCRdb holds only the in-frame ones, with some missing. Of over 110,000 clones listed, 75% to 90% were seen once; the top ten hold around 1.6%. Sequences were derived from peripheral blood, sampled on day 0 of AZD1222 vaccination. The receptor set was obtained from an adult in good health.

CDR3 in DNA: TGTGCCAGCAGCTCCCGAACAGGGCCCAATGAGCAGTTCTTC. It encodes CASSSRTGPNEQFF. The chain is built from TRBV7-3 and TRBJ2-1; D may be TRBD1 (6 bases). This CDR3 region has 14 residues. V shed 4 bases and J shed 6 bases, with 13 bases lying between them. Germline V gives CDR1 SGHTA, CDR2 FQGTGA.

The chain uses TRBV4-1 and TRBJ2-7; a possible D gene is TRBD2 (5 bases). V lost 0 bases and J lost 3, with 9 bases in between. Germline V gene lookup returns CDR1 MGHRA and CDR2 YSYEKL. The CDR3 extends over 14 amino acids. CDR3 amino acids: CASSQDPGDYEQYF. The CDR3 nucleotides read TGCGCCAGCAGCCAAGATCCCGGGGACTACGAGCAGTACTTC.

This CDR3 is CASSSGLAGTQETQYF. The DNA of the CDR3 is TGTGCCAGCAGCTCGGGACTAGCGGGAACTCAAGAGACCCAGTACTTC. The J gene is TRBJ2-5, the V gene TRBV7-3; the match to TRBD2 covers 13 bases. The J segment lost 2 bases and the V segment lost 4 bases, leaving 4 bases of the junction unmatched. The CDR3 is made up of 16 amino acids. Germline CDR1 and CDR2: SGHTA and FQGTGA.

The rearrangement joins TRBV7-3 to TRBJ2-3; a weak D match, TRBD1 (6 bases). Trimming stripped 4 bases from V and 2 bases from J, with 13 bases between. This CDR3 has 15 amino acids. Germline CDR1 reads SGHTA; CDR2 reads FQGTGA. The DNA for the CDR3 is TGTGCCAGCAGCTCCTTCGGGACACCCACAGATACGCAGTATTTT. Translation gives CASSSFGTPTDTQYF.

The chain has TRBV28 and TRBJ2-2; D is undetermined. The CDR3 sequence is 13 residues long. Trimming took 7 bases from V and 4 from J, leaving 10 bases between them. Germline CDR1 MDHEN, CDR2 SYDVKM. CDR3: CASTTLSTGELFF. As DNA, the CDR3 is TGTGCCAGCACCACCCTCAGCACCGGGGAGCTGTTTTTT.

In nucleotides, the CDR3 is TGCGCCAGCGCAGTCGGGGAGAGGACAGATACGCAGTATTTT. Protein product: CASAVGERTDTQYF. The V and J genes are TRBV5-1 and TRBJ2-3; TRBD2 might be the D (5 bases). The CDR3 contains 14 residues. V lost 7 bases and J 3 bases, leaving 15 bases between the germline ends. Germline-derived CDR1 and CDR2 are SGHRS and YFSETQ.

This sequence joins TRBV7-8 and TRBJ2-2; 11 nucleotides line up with TRBD2. Losses at the gene ends were 3 bases for V and 6 bases for J; bases not matched to a gene: 9. Germline-derived CDR1 and CDR2 are SGHVS and FQNEAQ. CDR3 size: 17 residues. The CDR3 here is CASSFNVLAGVPGELFF. CDR3 nucleotide sequence: TGTGCCAGCAGCTTTAATGTACTAGCGGGAGTACCCGGGGAGCTGTTTTTT.

The CDR3 here is CASSPVAAGLVTDTQYF. The CDR3 DNA sequence: TGTGCCAGCAGTCCCGTAGCGGCCGGCCTTGTCACAGATACGCAGTATTTT. V and J are TRBV28 and TRBJ2-3; tentatively, D is TRBD2 (6 bases). The V gene's germline CDR1 is MDHEN and CDR2 SYDVKM. The CDR3 sequence is 17 residues long. Trimming pared 5 bases from V and 2 bases from J, leaving 20 bases between.

This sequence joins TRBV7-9 and TRBJ2-5; the match to TRBD2 covers 7 bases. V shed 6 bases, J shed 2 bases, and the junction held 9 bases outside the gene matches. The CDR3 totals 15 residues. From germline, CDR1 is SEHNR and CDR2 FQNEAQ (reference sequence). The CDR3 here is CASRLTGGKQETQYF. The CDR3, as DNA: TGTGCCAGCAGACTTACCGGGGGGAAGCAAGAGACCCAGTACTTC.

This sequence joins TRBV4-1 and TRBJ1-2, with D possibly TRBD1 on 5 matching bases. V was pared by 0 bases and J by 4 bases, with 12 bases between. Germline V gene lookup returns CDR1 MGHRA and CDR2 YSYEKL. The CDR3 contains 15 residues. The chain's CDR3 is CASSQDSQGTYGYTF. The CDR3 nucleotides are TGCGCCAGCAGCCAAGATTCCCAGGGAACCTATGGCTACACCTTC.

This chain's CDR3 is CATSSGGLVYNEQFF. CDR3 DNA sequence: TGTGCCACGTCTAGCGGGGGTTTGGTCTACAATGAGCAGTTCTTC. The V and J genes are TRBV5-6 and TRBJ2-1, with 10 bases matching TRBD2. Germline lookup yields CDR1 SGHDT and CDR2 YYEEEE. V lost 9 bases, J lost 3 bases, and 9 bases stayed unmatched. This CDR3 is built from 15 residues.

This sequence joins TRBV6-4 and TRBJ2-7, with D hard to call. Looked up from germline, CDR1 is MRHNA and CDR2 is SNTAGT. CDR3 length equals 11 residues. Trimming removed 7 bases at V and 3 bases at J, with 7 bases between. The CDR3 nucleotides read TGTGCCAGCATAGAACGCTACGAGCAGTACTTC. The encoded protein is CASIERYEQYF.

This rearrangement joins TRBV3-1 (or the pseudogene TRBV3-2) to TRBJ2-3; the match to TRBD2 covers 9 bases. V gave up 6 bases and J gave up 4 bases; unmatched junction bases: 8. The germline gives CDR1 LGHDT, CDR2 YNNKEL (reference sequence). This CDR3 contains 15 residues. CDR3 sequence: CASRLTSGRADTQYF. The CDR3, as DNA: TGTGCCAGCAGACTAACTAGCGGGCGCGCAGATACGCAGTATTTT.

This rearrangement joins TRBV29-1 to TRBJ2-7; maybe TRBD1 (6 bases). The CDR3 extends over 12 amino acids. Trimming shortened V by 5 bases and J by 2 bases, and 10 bases separated the two germline ends. Germline CDR1 SQVTM, CDR2 ANQGSEA. The CDR3 bases are TGCAGCGTTAGGACAGCAACCTACGAGCAGTACTTC. As protein: CSVRTATYEQYF.